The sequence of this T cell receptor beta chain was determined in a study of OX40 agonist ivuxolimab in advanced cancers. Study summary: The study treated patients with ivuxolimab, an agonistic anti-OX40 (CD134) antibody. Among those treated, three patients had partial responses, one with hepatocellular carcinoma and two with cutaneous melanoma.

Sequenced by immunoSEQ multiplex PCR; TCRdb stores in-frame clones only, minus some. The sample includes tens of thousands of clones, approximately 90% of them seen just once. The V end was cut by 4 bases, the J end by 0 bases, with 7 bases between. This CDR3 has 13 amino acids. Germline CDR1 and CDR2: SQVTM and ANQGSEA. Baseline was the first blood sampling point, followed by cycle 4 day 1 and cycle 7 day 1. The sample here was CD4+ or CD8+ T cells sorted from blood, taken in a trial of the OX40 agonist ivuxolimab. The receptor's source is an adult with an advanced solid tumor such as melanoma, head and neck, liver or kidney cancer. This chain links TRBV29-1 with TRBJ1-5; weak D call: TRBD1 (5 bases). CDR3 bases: TGCAGCGTTGCCAGGGATAGCAATCAGCCCCAGCATTTT. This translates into CSVARDSNQPQHF.